A selection of T cell receptor beta chains follows, all from one sample in a study of CD8 T cells in Susac syndrome. Each CDR3 protein gets one entry after TCRdb re-called the immunoSEQ multiplex PCR reads with MiXCR. The data hold more than 110,000 distinct CDR3 sequences, with around 94% observed a single time. Material: CD8+ T cells from PBMCs. All receptors come from a human donor in good health. Both conserved end residues are part of each CDR3. Fields, in order: V gene, D gene, clone size, J gene, CDR3 DNA, CDR3 protein. A D gene is named only where the DNA matches it firmly. Not all rows give a size; the values are once, few, many and, for expanded clones, a class.

TRBV7-9	.	.	TRBJ1-2	TGTGCCAGCAGCTTTCAAATGGATGGCTACACCTTC	CASSFQMDGYTF
TRBV29-1	.	once	TRBJ1-2	TGCAGCGCCCCCGCGGTGACTAACTATGGCTACACCTTC	CSAPAVTNYGYTF
TRBV19	.	.	TRBJ2-2	TGTGCCAGTAGTTTCGGTTTCGGGGAGCTGTTTTTT	CASSFGFGELFF
TRBV30	.	.	TRBJ2-1	TGTGCCTGGCGGGACTCCTACAATGAGCAGTTCTTC	CAWRDSYNEQFF
TRBV7-9	.	.	TRBJ1-4	TGTGCCAGCAGCTTAGAAGAGGAAAAACTGTTTTTT	CASSLEEEKLFF
TRBV7-9	TRBD1	.	TRBJ2-5	TGTGCCAGCAGCTTCAACCCACGGACAGGGGGCAGGGAGACCCAGTACTTC	CASSFNPRTGGRETQYF
TRBV6-1	TRBD2	few	TRBJ2-7	TGTGCCAGCAGAAGCTGGATAGCGGGAGGCGACGAGCAGTACTTC	CASRSWIAGGDEQYF
TRBV3-1	.	.	TRBJ2-3	TGTGCCAGCAGCCAAGTTAATACGGGCGAGGTGTCAGATACGCAGTATTTT	CASSQVNTGEVSDTQYF
TRBV15	.	.	TRBJ2-7	TGTGCCACCAGCAGGTCACAATCCTACGAGCAGTACTTC	CATSRSQSYEQYF
TRBV30	.	.	TRBJ1-2	TGTGCCTGGAACCCCTTAAACTATGGCTACACCTTC	CAWNPLNYGYTF
TRBV7-9	.	.	TRBJ2-1	TGTGCCAGCAGCCCGATGACTGAGCAGTTCTTC	CASSPMTEQFF
TRBV20-1	.	once	TRBJ2-5	TGCAGTGCTAGAGCTGGCGGGGAGACCCAGTACTTC	CSARAGGETQYF
TRBV13	.	.	TRBJ2-2	TGTGCCAGCAGCCCTGAGGATGGGCCCCGGGAGCTGTTTTTT	CASSPEDGPRELFF
TRBV29-1	.	.	TRBJ1-2	TGCAGCGTTGAATTGGAGGGGGGCGGCTACACCTTC	CSVELEGGGYTF
TRBV27	.	.	TRBJ2-1	TGTGCCAGCAGTCCCGCAATTGGGATTGAGCAGTTCTTC	CASSPAIGIEQFF
TRBV19	TRBD1	once	TRBJ2-1	TGTGCCAGTAGTATTGGGGGTTTCAGGGGGAATGAGCAGTTCTTC	CASSIGGFRGNEQFF
TRBV27	.	.	TRBJ2-7	TGTGCCAGCAGTTTGGAGGGGTCAGTGGACGAGCAGTACTTC	CASSLEGSVDEQYF
TRBV29-1	TRBD1	.	TRBJ2-7	TGCAGCGTTTCACAGGGGATTGGAGAGCAGTACTTC	CSVSQGIGEQYF
TRBV2	.	.	TRBJ2-5	TGTGCCAGCAGTGGCGTGACACCGAACCAAGAGACCCAGTACTTC	CASSGVTPNQETQYF
TRBV20-1	.	.	TRBJ2-7	TGCAGTGCTAGAGATAAACTGACATACGAGCAGTACTTC	CSARDKLTYEQYF
TRBV7-9	.	once	TRBJ2-1	TGTGCCAGCAGCCTGACATTTGAGCAGTTCTTC	CASSLTFEQFF
TRBV5-1	TRBD2	.	TRBJ2-4	TGCGCCAGCAGCTTCGAGGGAGGGCCGACCATTCAGTACTTC	CASSFEGGPTIQYF